A single sample gave rise to the 21 T cell receptor beta chains below, sequenced in a study of cytomegalovirus exposure and HLA in healthy donors. Repertoires were generated with immunoSEQ multiplex PCR, while TCRdb's copy carries only in-frame clones and drops some. There are around 73,000 clones in the sample; roughly 90% occur only once, and 3% to 4% lies in the top ten. The sample taken for sequencing was PBMCs. The origin of the receptors is a woman under 30 in good health and CMV-seropositive.

This clone was picked up a small number of times. The gene calls are TRBV5-8 and TRBJ2-7; TRBD1 aligns across 11 bases. J gave up 3 bases and V 5 bases, and 4 bases lay outside the gene matches. From germline, CDR1 is SGHTS and CDR2 YDEGEE. The CDR3 contains 14 residues. The CDR3 sequence: CASSWGTGGYEQYF. CDR3 DNA: TGTGCCAGCAGTTGGGGGACAGGGGGCTACGAGCAGTACTTC.

In nucleotides, the CDR3 is TGCGCCAGCAGCCAAGATAAGGCGGTGTCTGGAAACACCATATATTTT. Amino acids: CASSQDKAVSGNTIYF. The chain uses TRBV4-3 and TRBJ1-3; D uncertain. Germline V gives CDR1 LGHNA, CDR2 YSLEER. Trimming left V 0 bases short and J 1 base short, with 10 bases between. The CDR3 has 16 residues.

This chain links TRBV7-9 with TRBJ2-1, with D possibly TRBD1 on 6 matching bases. Germline-derived CDR1 and CDR2 are SEHNR and FQNEAQ (reference sequence). V was shortened by 2 bases and J by 3 bases, with 14 bases between the two germline ends. The CDR3 is 16 residues long. The CDR3 is CASSLSGVGGYNEQFF. The CDR3 DNA reads as TGTGCCAGCAGCTTATCAGGGGTGGGTGGCTACAATGAGCAGTTCTTC.

The J gene is TRBJ1-1, the V gene TRBV28; D not resolved. The CDR3 has 14 residues. Trimming stripped 8 bases from V and 0 bases from J, with 13 bases between. Germline CDR1 reads MDHEN; CDR2 reads SYDVKM. The CDR3 DNA reads as TGTGCCAGCCGCTCCTCTGAGTTGAACACTGAAGCTTTCTTT. Amino acids: CASRSSELNTEAFF.

The rearrangement joins TRBV5-6 to TRBJ2-5; the match to TRBD1 covers 8 bases. Germline CDR1 reads SGHDT; CDR2 reads YYEEEE. Trimming cost V 2 bases and J 5 bases; bases outside gene matches: 8. The CDR3 loop spans 15 amino acids. CDR3 sequence: CASSFLGRGHETQYF. CDR3 sequence (DNA): TGTGCCAGCAGCTTTCTAGGCAGGGGGCATGAGACCCAGTACTTC.

The chain recombines TRBV2 with TRBJ2-1, with 8 bases lining up with TRBD2. This CDR3 comprises 16 residues. J lost 9 bases, V lost 4 bases, and 14 bases had no gene match. Per the germline V gene, CDR1 is SNHLY and CDR2 is FYNNEI. The CDR3 here is CASSVGGTGLALEQFF. In nucleotides, the CDR3 is TGTGCCAGCAGTGTTGGCGGTACCGGACTAGCTCTTGAGCAGTTCTTC.

V usage is TRBV27 and J usage is TRBJ2-7; TRBD2 agrees at 9 bases. The CDR3 contains 15 residues. Germline V gene data show CDR1 as MNHEY and CDR2 as SMNVEV (reference sequence). The J segment lost 0 bases and the V segment lost 4 bases, leaving 4 bases of the junction unmatched. The CDR3 loop is CASSSSGAPSYEQYF. Here the CDR3 DNA reads TGTGCCAGCAGTTCTAGCGGGGCCCCCTCCTACGAGCAGTACTTC.

V gene TRBV29-1 combines with J gene TRBJ2-1; 10 bases match TRBD2. This CDR3 contains 14 residues. Germline V gene sequence: CDR1 SQVTM, CDR2 ANQGSEA. Trimming removed 3 bases from V and 6 bases from J; junction bases left unmatched: 5. The CDR3 is CSVDYLAGVNEQFF. CDR3 DNA: TGCAGCGTTGATTATCTAGCGGGAGTCAATGAGCAGTTCTTC.

This clone was detected once. This chain links TRBV4-3 with TRBJ1-1; 7 bases are a match to TRBD1. CDR3 length: 15 amino acids. Germline-derived CDR1 and CDR2 are LGHNA and YSLEER. V was pared by 0 bases and J by 5 bases, with 6 bases of the junction left unmatched. For the CDR3, the DNA is TGCGCCAGCAGCCAAGATTGGGCAGGGGGGACTGAAGCTTTCTTT. The encoded protein is CASSQDWAGGTEAFF.

The chain combines TRBV7-9 with TRBJ2-7; 11 bases line up with TRBD2. The CDR3 covers 17 residues. V trimming: 4 bases; J trimming: 0 bases; junction bases outside the gene matches: 8. The germline gives CDR1 SEHNR, CDR2 FQNEAQ (reference sequence). DNA for the CDR3: TGTGCCAGCAGCTCCCCCCGGACTAGCGGGCGCTCCTACGAGCAGTACTTC. As protein: CASSSPRTSGRSYEQYF.

This chain joins TRBV4-1 and TRBJ1-5, with a possible D match to TRBD1 (6 bases). The CDR3 consists of 17 residues. V lost 0 bases and J lost 4, with 16 bases in between. From germline, CDR1 is MGHRA and CDR2 YSYEKL. CDR3 amino acids: CASSQEARQAPNQPQHF. Here the CDR3 DNA reads TGCGCCAGCAGCCAAGAAGCACGACAGGCACCAAATCAGCCCCAGCATTTT.

This clone was seen only a few times. The rearrangement uses TRBV5-1 and TRBJ2-6, with 8 bases identical to TRBD1. Germline V gene sequence: CDR1 SGHRS, CDR2 YFSETQ. V lost 4 bases, J lost 0 bases, and 6 bases stayed unmatched. The CDR3 length is 17 residues. CDR3 DNA sequence: TGCGCCAGCAGCCTAAGGACAGGGCCCTCTGGGGCCAACGTCCTGACTTTC. Protein: CASSLRTGPSGANVLTF.

The chain joins TRBV2 to TRBJ2-5; D is possibly TRBD2 (6 bases). The CDR3 loop spans 16 amino acids. Trimming took 6 bases from V and 1 from J, leaving 18 bases between them. CDR1 and CDR2 from the germline V gene are SNHLY and FYNNEI. The CDR3 is CASRAPPGRSQETQYF. Here the CDR3 DNA reads TGTGCCAGCAGGGCCCCACCTGGGAGGTCCCAAGAGACCCAGTACTTC.

The table lists this clone with a few counts. The rearrangement joins TRBV11-1 to TRBJ2-2; TRBD2 matches at 7 bases. Trimming cost V 0 bases and J 5 bases; bases outside gene matches: 0. Germline V lookup: CDR1 SGHAT, CDR2 FQDESV (reference sequence). This CDR3 spans 14 amino acids. The CDR3 region is CASSLAGGTGELFF. Written as DNA, the CDR3 is TGTGCCAGCAGCTTAGCGGGAGGGACCGGGGAGCTGTTTTTT. Combining the CDR3 with reference TRBV11-1 and TRBJ2-2 gives the whole variable domain EAEVAQSPRYKITEKSQAVAFWCDPISGHATLYWYRQILGQGPELLVQFQDESVVDDSQLPKDRFSAERLKGVDSTLKIQPAELGDSAMYLCASSLAGGTGELFFGEGSRLTVL.

V and J are TRBV7-9 and TRBJ2-4; D is undetermined. This CDR3 is 18 amino acids long. Per germline, CDR1 SEHNR and CDR2 FQNEAQ (reference sequence). V was trimmed by 3 bases and J by 2 bases, leaving 20 bases between them. The CDR3 reads CASSFPPHLVATKNIQYF. Written as DNA, the CDR3 is TGTGCCAGCAGCTTCCCACCACACCTGGTAGCTACCAAAAACATTCAGTACTTC.

This chain uses TRBV6-1 with TRBJ1-5, with 7 bases aligning to TRBD1. V shed 4 bases, J shed 3 bases, and the junction held 9 bases outside the gene matches. Germline CDR1 reads MNHNS; CDR2 reads SASEGT. This CDR3 has 16 residues. The CDR3 region is CASSALRGKDNQPQHF. In nucleotides, the CDR3 is TGTGCCAGCAGTGCCCTCAGGGGGAAGGACAATCAGCCCCAGCATTTT.

The chain employs TRBV9 and TRBJ2-7; 14 bases agree with TRBD2. CDR3 length: 15 residues. V shed 2 bases and J 5 bases; nucleotides not matched to a gene: 3. Per the germline V gene, CDR1 is SGDLS and CDR2 is YYNGEE. CDR3 in DNA: TGTGCCAGCAGCGTGGGACTAGCGGGAGAACACGAGCAGTACTTC. The encoded protein is CASSVGLAGEHEQYF. Full variable domain (rest looked up from reference TRBV9 and TRBJ2-7): DSGVTQTPKHLITATGQRVTLRCSPRSGDLSVYWYQQSLDQGLQFLIQYYNGEERAKGNILERFSAQQFPDLHSELNLSSLELGDSALYFCASSVGLAGEHEQYFGPGTRLTVT.

This clone has just one count. J is TRBJ2-7 and V is TRBV10-3, with 7 bases lining up with TRBD1. V dropped 2 bases and J dropped 10; count of bases not matched to a gene: 2. Germline V gene data show CDR1 as ENHRY and CDR2 as SYGVKD. The CDR3 consists of 11 residues. For the CDR3, the DNA is TGTGCCATCAGTGAGACAGGGGAACAGTACTTC. This encodes CAISETGEQYF.

The chain couples TRBV7-9 to TRBJ2-2; no definite D call. Germline CDR1 and CDR2: SEHNR and FQNEAQ (reference sequence). V was shortened by 5 bases and J by 6 bases, with 7 bases between the two germline ends. The CDR3 runs 12 residues. The CDR3 region is CASSPTPGELFF. As DNA, the CDR3 is TGTGCCAGCAGCCCCACTCCCGGGGAGCTGTTTTTT. Full variable domain (outside the CDR3, taken from reference TRBV7-9 and TRBJ2-2): DTGVSQNPRHKITKRGQNVTFRCDPISEHNRLYWYRQTLGQGPEFLTYFQNEAQLEKSRLLSDRFSAERPKGSFSTLEIQRTEQGDSAMYLCASSPTPGELFFGEGSRLTVL.

The CDR3 region is CASSFRTGAGRQPQHF. In DNA form, the CDR3 reads TGTGCCAGCAGTTTCCGAACAGGGGCGGGTCGTCAGCCCCAGCATTTT. The chain recombines TRBV28 with TRBJ1-5; 7 nucleotides line up with TRBD1. Germline V gene data show CDR1 as MDHEN and CDR2 as SYDVKM. V gave up 3 bases and J gave up 6 bases; unmatched junction bases: 11. CDR3 length equals 16 residues.

V usage is TRBV28 and J usage is TRBJ2-5; D gene unclear. This CDR3 is built from 13 residues. Germline V gene lookup returns CDR1 MDHEN and CDR2 SYDVKM. The germline V and J ends were trimmed by 7 bases and 1 base, with 10 bases remaining between them. The CDR3 DNA sequence: TGTGCCAGCACCCCAGCAGGCCAAGAGACCCAGTACTTC. Amino acids: CASTPAGQETQYF.